This TCR beta chain stems from a study of Graves' ophthalmopathy and Graves' hyperthyroidism. Study-wide results and caveats: The 13-signature model separated ophthalmopathy from stable hyperthyroidism at 85% to 90% sensitivity and nearly 82% specificity.

TCR beta CDR3 regions were amplified from RNA transcripts. First-round RT-PCR with HTBI primers preceded a second-round multiplex PCR. TCRdb re-called the multiplex PCR reads with MiXCR, one entry per CDR3 protein. The profile shows 170,000 or so distinct CDR3 sequences, over 35% of them singletons. Concerning this clonotype itself: Its antigen remains unknown.

The sample comprised peripheral blood. This clonotype was obtained from a woman between 35 and 50 years old with Graves' ophthalmopathy.

In DNA, the CDR3 is TGTGCCTGGAGGGAGGGACGGTCCAGCTCCTACGAGCAGTACTTC. Translated: CAWREGRSSSYEQYF. This chain joins TRBV30 and TRBJ2-7; possible D gene TRBD2, 6 bases. This CDR3 has 15 amino acids. Trimming left V 3 bases short and J 0 bases short, with 15 bases between. The germline gives CDR1 GTSNPN, CDR2 SVGIG (reference sequence). The variable domain in full, completed from reference TRBV30 and TRBJ2-7, reads SQTIHQWPATLVQPVGSPLSLECTVEGTSNPNLYWYRQAAGRGLQLLFYSVGIGQISSEVPQNLSASRPQDRQFILSSKKLLLSDSGFYLCAWREGRSSSYEQYFGPGTRLTVT.